The 20 T cell receptor beta chains below come from one sample, sequenced in a study of cytomegalovirus exposure and HLA in healthy donors. The PCR ran on 60 Vbeta and 13 Jbeta primers. Produced via immunoSEQ multiplex PCR; TCRdb's table is partial and in-frame only. The sample lists approximately 100,000 clones, 75% to 85% occurring once. Sequencing was performed on PBMCs. Receptors were obtained from a female donor in good health and CMV-seropositive.

The chain joins TRBV7-2 to TRBJ1-2; D gene unclear. V lost 1 base, J lost 2 bases, and 11 bases lay in between. The CDR3 covers 15 residues. CDR1 SGHTA and CDR2 FQGNSA come from the germline V gene. The CDR3 DNA sequence: TGTGCCAGCAGCTTAGAAGTGGGGAGGAACTATGGCTACACCTTC. This sequence encodes CASSLEVGRNYGYTF.

The V gene is TRBV27, the J gene TRBJ1-4; D is unresolved. CDR3 size: 16 residues. Trimming left V 4 bases short and J 0 bases short, with 12 bases between. Per germline, CDR1 MNHEY and CDR2 SMNVEV (reference sequence). In DNA, the CDR3 is TGTGCCAGCAGTTCCTACTGGGGAGCAACTAATGAAAAACTGTTTTTT. Encoded protein: CASSSYWGATNEKLFF.

This clone was counted between two and nine times. The chain couples TRBV6-6 to TRBJ2-7; D is perhaps TRBD1 (6 bases). Trimming pared 6 bases from V and 3 bases from J, leaving 9 bases between. In germline, CDR1 is MNHNY, CDR2 SVGAGI (reference sequence). The CDR3 loop spans 12 amino acids. CDR3 amino acids: CASRGTNYEQYF. CDR3 nucleotides: TGTGCCAGCAGGGGGACAAACTACGAGCAGTACTTC.

CDR3 amino acids: CAWSIKGAADIQYF. CDR3 coding DNA: TGTGCCTGGAGTATTAAGGGGGCCGCGGACATTCAGTACTTC. The chain links TRBV30 to TRBJ2-4; 7 nucleotides agree with TRBD1. CDR3 length: 14 amino acids. V dropped 2 bases and J dropped 8; count of bases not matched to a gene: 9. In germline, CDR1 is GTSNPN, CDR2 SVGIG (reference sequence).

CDR3 DNA sequence: TGTGCCTGGAAGGGGGACAGGCTCTCCTACGAGCAGTACTTC. This codes for CAWKGDRLSYEQYF. The J gene is TRBJ2-5, the V gene TRBV30; TRBD1 agrees at 8 bases. The DNA matches TRBJ2-7 better at its end, which makes the J call doubtful. Germline assignment: CDR1 GTSNPN and CDR2 SVGIG (reference sequence). The CDR3 is made up of 14 amino acids.

The V gene is TRBV18, the J gene TRBJ2-7, with 13 bases aligning to TRBD2. Trimming removed 3 bases from V and 0 bases from J; junction bases left unmatched: 5. CDR3 length: 17 amino acids. Germline V CDR1 and CDR2: KGHSH, LQKENI. The CDR3 DNA reads as TGTGCCAGCTCACCGCGGACTAGCGGGGGCAGCTCCTACGAGCAGTACTTC. It codes for CASSPRTSGGSSYEQYF. Together with reference TRBV18 and TRBJ2-7, the CDR3 gives the full variable domain: NAGVMQNPRHLVRRRGQEARLRCSPMKGHSHVYWYRQLPEEGLKFMVYLQKENIIDESGMPKERFSAEFPKEGPSILRIQQVVRGDSAAYFCASSPRTSGGSSYEQYFGPGTRLTVT.

The chain combines TRBV10-2 with TRBJ1-2, with 7 bases identical to TRBD1. This CDR3 is built from 11 residues. Germline V gene data show CDR1 as WSHSY and CDR2 as SAAADI. Trimming removed 6 bases from V and 7 bases from J; junction bases left unmatched: 2. The CDR3 sequence: CASSEGAGYTF. Here the CDR3 DNA reads TGCGCCAGCAGCGAGGGGGCTGGCTACACCTTC.

The rearrangement links TRBV10-3 to TRBJ2-1; TRBD2 matches at 13 bases. Germline V gives CDR1 ENHRY, CDR2 SYGVKD. This CDR3 has 15 residues. V gave up 6 bases and J gave up 7 bases; unmatched junction bases: 6. CDR3 sequence: CAIRGTSGTKNEQFF. The CDR3 bases are TGTGCCATCAGGGGGACTAGCGGGACGAAAAATGAGCAGTTCTTC.

This chain joins TRBV6-5 and TRBJ1-2; possibly TRBD1 for D (6 bases). The CDR3 contains 16 residues. Germline lookup yields CDR1 MNHEY and CDR2 SVGAGI. V was clipped by 2 bases and J by 6 bases, with 19 bases between them. The CDR3 region has the DNA TGTGCCAGCAGTTACGGCGTCGGACAGCTCACGGATGGCTACACCTTC. It is translated as CASSYGVGQLTDGYTF.

This sequence joins TRBV6-5 and TRBJ1-2, with D uncertain. V was cut by 2 bases and J by 0 bases, with 4 bases left in between. Germline V gives CDR1 MNHEY, CDR2 SVGAGI. There are 13 residues in the CDR3. CDR3 sequence: CASSYEANYGYTF. The CDR3 DNA reads as TGTGCCAGCAGTTACGAGGCTAACTATGGCTACACCTTC.

This chain links TRBV27 with TRBJ2-7, with D perhaps matching TRBD1 (6 bases). V lost 6 bases and J 6 bases, leaving 18 bases between the germline ends. In germline, CDR1 is MNHEY, CDR2 SMNVEV (reference sequence). The CDR3 spans 14 residues. In DNA form, the CDR3 reads TGTGCCAGCAGCTCCTTCAGGGGACGCCTCGAGCAGTACTTC. Amino acids: CASSSFRGRLEQYF.

About this clone: The same CDR3 also results from other DNA sequences found in this sample. The DNA of the CDR3 is TGTGCCAGCAGTTCTAGGGGGACCAGCGGATACAATGAGCAGTTCTTC. It translates to CASSSRGTSGYNEQFF. This chain connects TRBV27 to TRBJ2-1; perhaps TRBD1 as D (6 bases). The ends were cut back, 4 bases at V and 4 bases at J, with 17 bases in the middle. From germline, CDR1 is MNHEY and CDR2 SMNVEV (reference sequence). The CDR3 contains 16 residues.

The rearrangement joins TRBV19 to TRBJ2-3; D might be TRBD1 (5 bases). The CDR3 extends over 14 amino acids. Germline CDR1 reads LNHDA; CDR2 reads SQIVND (reference sequence). Trimming cost V 3 bases and J 5 bases, with 12 bases left between them. CDR3 loop: CASSIRAGQDTQYF. The CDR3 DNA reads TGTGCCAGTAGTATTAGGGCAGGGCAAGATACGCAGTATTTT.

This sequence joins TRBV25-1 and TRBJ1-3; a weak D match, TRBD1 (6 bases). Germline CDR1 is MGHDK and CDR2 is SYGVNS. The CDR3 contains 15 residues. V lost 4 bases to trimming and J lost 2 bases, with 12 bases between them. CDR3: CASSAYAGAGNTIYF. DNA of the CDR3: TGTGCCAGCAGTGCTTACGCAGGGGCTGGAAACACCATATATTTT.

The J gene is TRBJ2-1, the V gene TRBV6-4; TRBD2 agrees at 10 bases. The CDR3 is 18 residues long. CDR1 and CDR2 (germline): MRHNA, SNTAGT. V lost 1 base, J lost 5 bases, and 11 bases stayed unmatched. This CDR3 reads CASSDFPSGSKGNNEQFF. Here the CDR3 DNA reads TGTGCCAGCAGTGACTTCCCTAGCGGGAGCAAAGGGAACAATGAGCAGTTCTTC.

J is TRBJ1-2 and V is TRBV6-5; possibly TRBD1 for D (6 bases). The length of the CDR3 is 16 residues. CDR1 and CDR2 from the germline V gene are MNHEY and SVGAGI. Trimming took off 2 bases at V and 5 bases at J, with 18 bases between the two ends. The DNA for the CDR3 is TGTGCCAGCAGTTACGAATTGTCTGGGAGGGGGTATGGCTACACCTTC. The encoded protein is CASSYELSGRGYGYTF.

Comments on this clone: One end of the junction does not line up with germline, which may come from a read error. This chain uses TRBV7-9 with TRBJ2-7; TRBD1 agrees at 9 bases. The CDR3 runs to 17 residues. CDR1 is SEHNR and CDR2 is FQNEAQ in the germline V gene (reference sequence). CDR3 nucleotide sequence: TGTTCCAGCAGCAACCGGACAGGGGATAGCCCTTCCTACGAGCAGTACTTC. Translating gives CSSSNRTGDSPSYEQYF.

J is TRBJ1-1 and V is TRBV5-1, with TRBD1 identical over 7 bases. Germline V gene data show CDR1 as SGHRS and CDR2 as YFSETQ. The CDR3 spans 12 residues. V lost 5 bases to trimming and J lost 6 bases; unmatched junction nucleotides: 4. The CDR3 region has the DNA TGCGCCAGCAGTAGAGGACAGGCTGAAGCTTTCTTT. Its protein product is CASSRGQAEAFF.

Points on this clone: One junction end disagrees with the germline gene, perhaps due to a read error. The chain is built from TRBV7-9 and TRBJ1-2, with D perhaps matching TRBD1 (5 bases). The germline V gene encodes CDR1 SEHNR and CDR2 FQNEAQ (reference sequence). The CDR3 sequence is 13 residues long. The chain's CDR3 is CSSSFPGQYGYTF. The CDR3, as DNA: TGTTCCAGCAGCTTCCCAGGGCAGTATGGCTACACCTTC.

This clone was found once. The chain is built from TRBV27 and TRBJ1-4, with D hard to call. This CDR3 has 17 residues. V was trimmed by 6 bases and J by 3 bases, leaving 20 bases between them. Germline assignment: CDR1 MNHEY and CDR2 SMNVEV (reference sequence). The DNA of the CDR3 is TGTGCCAGCAGCCGCGGAGGTACCCTTTTGGCTAATGAAAAACTGTTTTTT. This sequence encodes CASSRGGTLLANEKLFF.